This T cell receptor (beta chain) was identified during a study of shared clonotypes between healthy human individuals. Sorted-subset replicate PCR reactions were performed with approximately 200 ng DNA, corresponding to about 32,000 T cell genomes. Profiled with immunoSEQ multiplex PCR; TCRdb holds only in-frame clones, not every one. The data contain millions of clones, approximately 93% of them seen just once; the ten biggest clones take up 0.35% to 0.45%. Overall study results and limits: Lower generation probabilities were found for non-shared clonotypes than for those shared by all four donors.

Details on this clone: The antigen remains undetermined.

The TCR sequence derives from a man between 18 and 29 years old in good health. Some clones in this sample may be carry-over from other donors' samples. The specimen sequenced was naive CD4+ T cells from PBMCs. Regarding subset: CD45RA+ positively selected.

The CDR3 sequence is CASSSQQNTEAFF. The DNA for the CDR3 is TGTGCCAGCAGCTCCCAGCAGAACACTGAAGCTTTCTTT. The chain combines TRBV7-2 with TRBJ1-1; no reliable D call. The CDR3 totals 13 residues. Germline CDR1 reads SGHTA; CDR2 reads FQGNSA. V was cut by 4 bases and J by 1 base, with 7 bases left in between.